This T cell receptor (beta chain) was sequenced for a study of Graves' ophthalmopathy and Graves' hyperthyroidism. TCR beta CDR3 amplification used RNA transcripts. After a first-round RT-PCR with HTBI primers, a second-round multiplex PCR was run. TCRdb reanalysed the multiplex PCR reads using MiXCR and keeps one entry per CDR3 protein. The sample contains 350,000 to 400,000 distinct CDR3 sequences, 15% of which appear only once. CDR1 is DFQATT, CDR2 SNEGSKA, per germline (reference sequence). The CDR3 runs 12 residues. V was pared by 6 bases and J by 0 bases, with 8 bases between. Hyperthyroidism qualified as stable when ophthalmopathy did not develop within 18 months of follow-up. Other autoimmune diseases, uncontrolled infections, pregnancy or lactation led to the exclusion of patients. The PBMCs were taken from roughly 10 ml of fresh peripheral blood.

The rearrangement joins TRBV20-1 to TRBJ2-5, with D hard to call. This sequence originates from a woman younger than 35 with stable Graves' hyperthyroidism. What was sequenced was peripheral blood. CDR3 nucleotide sequence: TGCAGTGCCCAGGACGACCAAGAGACCCAGTACTTC. Protein: CSAQDDQETQYF.